This is a list of T cell receptor beta chains from one sample in a study of T cell repertoires in cytomegalovirus infection. TCRdb analysed the reads with MiXCR anew, one entry per CDR3 protein. The sample shows tens of thousands of distinct CDR3 sequences, around 25% of them seen only once. Their target antigens are unknown. This sample comprised CD8+ T cells from cultured PBMCs, obtained from culture after CMV antigen stimulation. These receptors were obtained from a human donor in good health (CMV status not recorded). Some clones in this sample may be carry-over from other donors' samples. Each CDR3 is given with its conserved first and last residue. A D gene is named only where the DNA matches it firmly. Clone size, where shown, is once, few, many, or a class for clones that have expanded.

d_call	clone_size	j_call	v_call	cdr3_aa	cdr3_nt
-	-	TRBJ2-3	TRBV6-2/TRBV6-3	CASSALTGRGGDTQYF	TGTGCCAGCAGTGCGCTAACAGGGAGGGGGGGAGATACGCAGTATTTT
TRBD1	-	TRBJ1-2	TRBV20-1	CSARDPSGGVSYGYTF	TGCAGTGCTAGAGACCCCTCAGGGGGCGTGAGCTATGGCTACACCTTC
-	-	TRBJ2-3	TRBV6-1	CAGGRDTQYF	TGTGCCGGGGGCCGGGATACGCAGTATTTT
-	-	TRBJ2-7	TRBV2	CASTVRNPYEQYF	TGTGCCAGCACGGTCAGGAATCCCTACGAGCAGTACTTC
TRBD1	-	TRBJ2-2	TRBV19	CASQTGTNTGELFF	TGTGCCAGTCAGACAGGGACGAACACCGGGGAGCTGTTTTTT
-	many	TRBJ2-2	TRBV7-2	CASNYPDTGELFF	TGTGCCAGCAACTATCCTGATACCGGGGAGCTGTTTTTT
TRBD1	many	TRBJ1-2	TRBV7-8	CASSTRTDRGVYTF	TGTGCCAGCAGCACCCGTACCGACAGGGGAGTTTACACCTTC
-	-	TRBJ1-6	TRBV6-1	CATGSVGSPLHF	TGTGCCACAGGGTCGGTAGGTTCACCCCTCCACTTT
TRBD1	-	TRBJ1-6	TRBV6-5	CASSRSSGQGSPSSPLHF	TGTGCCAGCAGCCGATCTTCGGGACAGGGATCCCCTAGTTCACCCCTCCACTTT
-	-	TRBJ2-7	TRBV6-2/TRBV6-3	CASSYTREQYF	TGTGCCAGCAGTTATACGAGGGAGCAGTACTTC
-	-	TRBJ1-2	TRBV6-5	CASSYDSASGYTF	TGTGCCAGCAGTTACGACAGCGCGAGCGGCTACACCTTC
-	few	TRBJ2-7	TRBV7-9	CASSLIQGYEQYF	TGTGCCAGCAGCTTAATACAGGGCTACGAGCAGTACTTC
-	few	TRBJ1-5	TRBV7-9	CASSLGGESSNQPQHF	TGTGCCAGCAGCTTGGGGGGGGAATCGAGCAATCAGCCCCAGCATTTT
-	few	TRBJ1-3	TRBV28	CASSPRAGGNTIYF	TGTGCCAGCAGTCCCCGCGCGGGTGGAAACACCATATATTTT
-	-	TRBJ2-7	TRBV6-6	CASRYEGAGSYEQYF	TGTGCCAGCAGGTACGAGGGCGCGGGCTCCTACGAGCAGTACTTC
TRBD1	-	TRBJ2-7	TRBV12-3/TRBV12-4	CASRPTGPYEQYF	TGTGCCAGCAGACCGACAGGGCCCTACGAGCAGTACTTC
-	few	TRBJ1-3	TRBV29-1	CSVQSASGNTIYF	TGCAGCGTTCAGAGTGCCTCTGGAAACACCATATATTTT
-	few	TRBJ2-7	TRBV13	CASSLRDEQYF	TGTGCCAGCAGCTTAAGGGACGAGCAGTACTTC
-	few	TRBJ1-1	TRBV29-1	CSVSKGMNTEAFF	TGCAGCGTTTCCAAGGGGATGAACACTGAAGCTTTCTTT
TRBD2	-	TRBJ2-1	TRBV5-6	CASSGGLAGVKNEQFF	TGTGCCAGCAGCGGAGGACTAGCGGGAGTTAAGAATGAGCAGTTCTTC
-	few	TRBJ2-1	TRBV27	CASSLSSGSSYNEQFF	TGTGCCAGCAGTTTATCTAGCGGTAGCTCCTACAATGAGCAGTTCTTC
-	few	TRBJ2-6	TRBV5-5	CASSLLSGTYSGANVLTF	TGTGCCAGCAGCCTTCTATCAGGGACTTACTCTGGGGCCAACGTCCTGACTTTC
-	few	TRBJ1-1	TRBV18	CASSPQGLTEAFF	TGTGCCAGCTCACCCCAGGGCTTGACTGAAGCTTTCTTT
-	-	TRBJ2-7	TRBV5-8	CASVLSYEQYF	TGTGCCAGCGTCCTTTCGTACGAGCAGTACTTC
-	few	TRBJ1-2	TRBV7-2	CASSLAIGGNFGYTF	TGTGCCAGCAGCTTAGCTATCGGGGGCAACTTTGGCTACACCTTC
-	many	TRBJ1-1	TRBV28	CASSSSTALNTEAFF	TGTGCCAGCAGTTCCTCGACAGCGCTGAACACTGAAGCTTTCTTT
-	few	TRBJ1-2	TRBV12-3/TRBV12-4	CASTSAPFYGYTF	TGTGCCAGCACCTCGGCTCCGTTCTATGGCTACACCTTC
-	-	TRBJ1-6	TRBV27	CASSPRRGGNSPLHF	TGTGCCAGCAGTCCCAGGAGGGGAGGGAATTCACCCCTCCACTTT
TRBD1	-	TRBJ1-3	TRBV30	CAWSVRTGTSAGNTIYF	TGTGCCTGGAGTGTACGGACAGGGACCAGTGCAGGAAACACCATATATTTT